One sample yielded the 14 T cell receptor beta chains listed below, sequenced in a study of blood T cell repertoires in COVID-19. Data came from immunoSEQ multiplex PCR; TCRdb stores just in-frame clones and leaves some out. The sample yields under 400,000 clones, 88% seen once. The sample taken for sequencing was peripheral blood. These receptors came from a woman aged 25 to 45 with COVID-19, enrolled during active disease.

In this sample, this clone turned up a few times. V is TRBV11-3 and J is TRBJ2-2, with 11 bases that match TRBD2. Looked up from germline, CDR1 is SGHNT and CDR2 is YENEEA. The V segment lost 5 bases and the J segment 5 bases; nucleotides outside the gene matches: 4. The CDR3 is 15 residues long. The CDR3 spells CASSPGLAATGELFF. The DNA of the CDR3 is TGTGCCAGCAGCCCGGGACTAGCGGCTACCGGGGAGCTGTTTTTT.

This rearrangement joins TRBV28 to TRBJ1-2; 12 nucleotides match TRBD1. The V and J ends lost 4 bases and 6 bases, in that order; junction bases with no gene match: 15. Germline CDR1 MDHEN, CDR2 SYDVKM. The CDR3 has 18 residues. The CDR3 loop reads CASSWQGPGTGGGNGYTF. The CDR3 nucleotides read TGTGCCAGCAGTTGGCAAGGACCCGGGACAGGGGGCGGGAATGGCTACACCTTC.

The chain combines TRBV6-4 with TRBJ2-3, with TRBD2 identical over 7 bases. The CDR3 spans 15 residues. CDR1 MRHNA and CDR2 SNTAGT come from the germline V gene. The V and J ends lost 4 bases and 1 base, in that order; junction bases with no gene match: 5. The CDR3 loop reads CASSGRSGGTDTQYF. The CDR3 nucleotides read TGTGCCAGCAGTGGTCGGAGCGGGGGCACAGATACGCAGTATTTT.

The chain couples TRBV5-4 to TRBJ1-4; D remains ambiguous. Germline V gene data show CDR1 as SGHNT and CDR2 as YYREEE (reference sequence). V gave up 5 bases and J gave up 4 bases, with 9 bases separating them. The CDR3 is 13 residues long. The DNA of the CDR3 is TGTGCCAGCAGGTCCGGGATTAATGAAAAACTGTTTTTT. Translating it yields CASRSGINEKLFF.

The V call is TRBV2, the J call TRBJ2-1, with TRBD1 as a possible D gene (6 bases). CDR3 length equals 15 residues. Looked up from germline, CDR1 is SNHLY and CDR2 is FYNNEI. The germline V and J ends were trimmed by 1 base and 1 base, with 8 bases remaining between them. Here the CDR3 reads CASSEGRGSYNEQFF. In DNA form, the CDR3 reads TGTGCCAGCAGTGAAGGTAGGGGGTCCTACAATGAGCAGTTCTTC.

The chain combines TRBV7-8 with TRBJ1-1; D is ambiguous. V was cut by 1 base and J by 0 bases, with 3 bases left in between. Per germline, CDR1 SGHVS and CDR2 FQNEAQ. The CDR3 length is 13 residues. CDR3 sequence (DNA): TGTGCCAGCAGCTTAGAGCTGAACACTGAAGCTTTCTTT. Encoded protein: CASSLELNTEAFF.

This clone appeared a few times. The rearrangement joins TRBV6-4 to TRBJ1-5, with TRBD1 as a possible D gene (5 bases). Germline CDR1 MRHNA, CDR2 SNTAGT. The CDR3 length is 15 residues. V was cut by 2 bases and J by 4 bases, with 12 bases left in between. The CDR3 is CASSDVDGGNQPQHF. CDR3 coding DNA: TGTGCCAGCAGTGACGTGGATGGGGGGAATCAGCCCCAGCATTTT.

V and J are TRBV12-3 or TRBV12-4 and TRBJ1-1; D gene unclear. CDR3 length equals 13 residues. The V gene lost 2 bases and the J gene lost 0 bases, with 4 bases spanning the gap. The CDR3 coding sequence is TGTGCCAGCAGTTTAATCATGAACACTGAAGCTTTCTTT. Translated, it gives CASSLIMNTEAFF.

There are a few counts of this clone. The rearrangement links TRBV7-8 to TRBJ2-5, with D maybe TRBD2 (6 bases). Germline CDR1 reads SGHVS; CDR2 reads FQNEAQ. Trimming cost V 5 bases and J 5 bases, with 15 bases left between them. The CDR3 has 14 amino acids. The CDR3 DNA sequence: TGTGCCAGCAGCGCCCGACTAGGACGGGAGACCCAGTACTTC. It encodes CASSARLGRETQYF. The full variable domain, its missing parts supplied by reference TRBV7-8 and TRBJ2-5, is GAGVSQSPRYKVAKRGQDVALRCDPISGHVSLFWYQQALGQGPEFLTYFQNEAQLDKSGLPSDRFFAERPEGSVSTLKIQRTQQEDSAVYLCASSARLGRETQYFGPGTRLLVL.

This sequence joins TRBV4-1 and TRBJ1-5, with TRBD1 matching over 9 bases. CDR3 length: 16 residues. V lost 3 bases, J lost 0 bases, and 3 bases stayed unmatched. Per germline, CDR1 MGHRA and CDR2 YSYEKL. This CDR3 reads CASSHEDRGSNQPQHF. The CDR3 DNA reads as TGCGCCAGCAGCCATGAGGACAGGGGTAGCAATCAGCCCCAGCATTTT.

The V call is TRBV5-1, the J call TRBJ1-2, with a weak D call TRBD1 (6 bases). The germline V gene encodes CDR1 SGHRS and CDR2 YFSETQ. This CDR3 is built from 15 residues. V lost 4 bases and J lost 2, with 15 bases in between. The CDR3, as DNA: TGCGCCAGCAGCCGGCGTTCACAGGGCAACTATGGCTACACCTTC. It yields the protein CASSRRSQGNYGYTF.

J is TRBJ2-3 and V is TRBV5-5, with D perhaps TRBD1 (5 bases). This CDR3 spans 15 amino acids. The V gene lost 3 bases and the J gene lost 0 bases, with 11 bases spanning the gap. CDR1 SGHKS and CDR2 YYEKEE come from the germline V gene (reference sequence). Written as DNA, the CDR3 is TGTGCCAGCAGCTCAGGGTGGGTGAGCACAGATACGCAGTATTTT. It translates to CASSSGWVSTDTQYF.

The chain combines TRBV2 with TRBJ2-5; 11 bases are a match to TRBD2. V lost 0 bases to trimming and J lost 5 bases; unmatched junction nucleotides: 8. Germline loops: CDR1 SNHLY, CDR2 FYNNEI. The CDR3 length is 17 residues. In nucleotides, the CDR3 is TGTGCCAGCAGTGAAGCTATAGCGGGGGGGCAAGGGGAGACCCAGTACTTC. Translating gives CASSEAIAGGQGETQYF.

This rearrangement joins TRBV7-8 to TRBJ1-4; D is possibly TRBD1 (6 bases). Germline V gene sequence: CDR1 SGHVS, CDR2 FQNEAQ. The CDR3 has 17 amino acids. V lost 3 bases and J lost 3, with 17 bases in between. The CDR3 DNA reads as TGTGCCAGCAGCTTGAGAGAGGGACAATCAGCTAATGAAAAACTGTTTTTT. Translating gives CASSLREGQSANEKLFF.